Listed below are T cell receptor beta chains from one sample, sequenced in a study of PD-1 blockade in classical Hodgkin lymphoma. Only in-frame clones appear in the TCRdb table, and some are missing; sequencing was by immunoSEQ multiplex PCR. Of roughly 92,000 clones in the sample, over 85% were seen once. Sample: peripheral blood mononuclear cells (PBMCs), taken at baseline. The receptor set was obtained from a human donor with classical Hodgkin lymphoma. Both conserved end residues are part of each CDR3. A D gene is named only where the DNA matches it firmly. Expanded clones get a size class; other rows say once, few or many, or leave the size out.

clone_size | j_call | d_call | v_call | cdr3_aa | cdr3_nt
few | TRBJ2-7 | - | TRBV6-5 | CASSRRGRVSYEQYF | TGTGCCAGCAGCCGCAGGGGGAGGGTATCCTACGAGCAGTACTTC
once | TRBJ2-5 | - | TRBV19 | CASLVQETQYF | TGTGCCAGTTTGGTCCAAGAGACCCAGTACTTC
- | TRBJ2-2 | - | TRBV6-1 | CASRWDTYTGELFF | TGTGCCTCACGATGGGACACCTACACCGGGGAGCTGTTTTTT
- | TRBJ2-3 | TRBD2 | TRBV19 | CASSPGDYTDTQYF | TGTGCCAGTAGTCCCGGGGACTACACAGATACGCAGTATTTT
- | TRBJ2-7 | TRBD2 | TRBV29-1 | CSVASGTSYEQYF | TGCAGCGTTGCTAGCGGGACCTCCTACGAGCAGTACTTC
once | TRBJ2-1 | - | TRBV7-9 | CASSLGFALDRLSYNEQFF | TGTGCCAGCAGCTTAGGATTCGCTTTAGACAGGCTCTCCTACAATGAGCAGTTCTTC
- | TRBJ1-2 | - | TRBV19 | CASRGINGASYGYTF | TGTGCCAGTAGGGGCATAAATGGCGCATCCTATGGCTACACCTTC
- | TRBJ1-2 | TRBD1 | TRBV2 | CARKDRVSAGGGYTF | TGTGCCAGAAAGGACAGGGTCTCAGCTGGGGGGGGCTACACCTTC
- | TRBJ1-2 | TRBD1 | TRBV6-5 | CASRLDRVKGYTF | TGTGCCAGCAGACTGGACAGGGTTAAGGGCTACACCTTC
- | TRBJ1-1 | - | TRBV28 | CASSLWRPRRAFF | TGTGCCAGCAGTTTATGGAGACCTCGGCGGGCTTTCTTT
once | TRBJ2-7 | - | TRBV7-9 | CASSDLIGSSYEQYF | TGTGCCAGCAGCGATTTGATTGGGAGCTCCTACGAGCAGTACTTC
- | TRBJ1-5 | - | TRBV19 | CASIRDGAGNQPQHF | TGTGCCAGTATTCGGGATGGGGCAGGCAATCAGCCCCAGCATTTT
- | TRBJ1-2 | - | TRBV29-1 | CSVTGNYGYTF | TGCAGCGTCACCGGGAACTATGGCTACACCTTC
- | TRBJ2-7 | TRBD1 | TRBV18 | CASSLKQGITYEQYF | TGTGCCAGCTCACTTAAACAGGGGATTACCTACGAGCAGTACTTC
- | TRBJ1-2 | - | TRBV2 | CASSRELLNYGYTF | TGTGCCAGCAGTAGGGAACTCTTAAACTATGGCTACACCTTC
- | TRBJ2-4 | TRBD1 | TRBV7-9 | CASSPTGDGVYF | TGTGCCAGCAGCCCGACAGGGGATGGTGTTTACTTC
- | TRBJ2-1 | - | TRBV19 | CASSITQKNEQFF | TGTGCCAGTAGTATTACGCAAAAAAATGAGCAGTTCTTC
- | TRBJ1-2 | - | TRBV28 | CASSLSDRPSYGYTF | TGTGCCAGCAGTTTAAGCGACAGGCCAAGCTATGGCTACACCTTC
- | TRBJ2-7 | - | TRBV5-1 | CASSPDPSPTKTTSYEQYF | TGCGCCAGCAGCCCCGACCCATCCCCGACGAAGACGACTTCCTACGAGCAGTACTTC
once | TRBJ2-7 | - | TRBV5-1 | CASSLSGVWLAEQYF | TGCGCCAGCAGCTTAAGTGGGGTCTGGCTCGCCGAGCAGTACTTC
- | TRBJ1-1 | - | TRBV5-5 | CASSPGAHRSEAFF | TGTGCCAGCAGCCCGGGGGCTCACAGGTCCGAAGCTTTCTTT
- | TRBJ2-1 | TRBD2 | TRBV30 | CAWMGPGTSFMGQFF | TGTGCCTGGATGGGCCCCGGGACTAGCTTCATGGGGCAGTTCTTC
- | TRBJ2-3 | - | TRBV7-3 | CATSRSSTDTQYF | TGTGCCACCAGCAGATCCAGCACAGATACGCAGTATTTT
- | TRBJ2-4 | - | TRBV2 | CASSGLKLAKNIQYF | TGTGCCAGCAGTGGCCTGAAACTAGCCAAAAACATTCAGTACTTC
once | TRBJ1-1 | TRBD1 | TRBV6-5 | CASRRRTGTGLEAFF | TGTGCCAGCAGGAGGAGGACCGGGACAGGACTTGAAGCTTTCTTT
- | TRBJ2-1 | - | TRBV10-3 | CAISELGEPPRREQFF | TGTGCCATCAGTGAGCTGGGGGAGCCCCCTCGCCGCGAGCAGTTCTTC
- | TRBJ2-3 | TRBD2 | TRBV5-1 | CASSLVLAGAGDTQYF | TGCGCCAGCAGCTTAGTACTAGCGGGAGCAGGAGATACGCAGTATTTT
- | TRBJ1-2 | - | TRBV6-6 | CASSFYRGGAGNGYTF | TGTGCCAGCAGTTTCTATCGCGGGGGGGCTGGCAATGGCTACACCTTC